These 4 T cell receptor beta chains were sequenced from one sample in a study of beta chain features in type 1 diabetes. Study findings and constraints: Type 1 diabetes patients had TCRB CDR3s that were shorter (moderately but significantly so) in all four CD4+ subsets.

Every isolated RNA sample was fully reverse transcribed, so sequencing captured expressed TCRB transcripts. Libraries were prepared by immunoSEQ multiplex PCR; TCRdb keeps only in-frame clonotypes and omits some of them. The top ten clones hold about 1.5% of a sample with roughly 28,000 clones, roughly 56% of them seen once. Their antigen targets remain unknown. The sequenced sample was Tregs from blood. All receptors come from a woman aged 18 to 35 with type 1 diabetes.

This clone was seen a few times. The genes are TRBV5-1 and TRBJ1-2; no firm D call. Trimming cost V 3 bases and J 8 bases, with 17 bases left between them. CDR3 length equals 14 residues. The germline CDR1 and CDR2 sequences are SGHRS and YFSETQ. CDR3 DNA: TGCGCCAGCAGCTCAGGAGGTGGACGTGGAGGCTACACCTTC. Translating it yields CASSSGGGRGGYTF.

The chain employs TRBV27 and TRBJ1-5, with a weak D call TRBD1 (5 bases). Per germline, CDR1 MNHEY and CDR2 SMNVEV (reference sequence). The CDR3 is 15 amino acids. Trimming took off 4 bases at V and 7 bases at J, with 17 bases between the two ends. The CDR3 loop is CASSWDSRIIQPQHF. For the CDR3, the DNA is TGTGCCAGCAGTTGGGACTCCAGGATCATCCAGCCCCAGCATTTT.

CDR3 nucleotide sequence: TGTGCCAGCAGTCTGCTCGGCACCGGGGAGCTGTTTTTT. Its translation is CASSLLGTGELFF. The chain employs TRBV25-1 and TRBJ2-2; unclear D gene. V shed 5 bases and J shed 4 bases, with 8 bases lying between them. The CDR3 sequence is 13 residues long. Germline CDR1 is MGHDK and CDR2 is SYGVNS.

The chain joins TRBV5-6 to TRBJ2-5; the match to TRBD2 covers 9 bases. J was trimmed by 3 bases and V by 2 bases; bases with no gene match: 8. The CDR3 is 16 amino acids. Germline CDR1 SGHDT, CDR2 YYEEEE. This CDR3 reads CASSFVAGASKETQYF. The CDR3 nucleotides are TGTGCCAGCAGCTTCGTAGCGGGAGCTTCGAAAGAGACCCAGTACTTC.